This T cell receptor (beta chain) comes out of a study of T cells in women clearing cervical HPV infection. The wider study: With HLA typing for only a few women, HLA confounding remains possible.

The V end was cut by 5 bases, the J end by 1 base, with 11 bases between. Germline CDR1 reads KGHSH; CDR2 reads LQKENI. The CDR3 consists of 15 residues. Study-level results: CIN3+ cases had significantly higher TCR richness than controls; evenness did not differ.

The data were produced by immunoSEQ multiplex PCR, yet TCRdb's version contains in-frame clones alone and is incomplete. Recorded for this sample: tens of thousands of clones. Of note for this clone: What it binds is unknown. Read sequence stops 3 residues before the CDR3 end, and the germline J gene provides the missing end.

MY09/MY11 PCR detected cervical HPV DNA; dot-blot assigned genotypes. The chain has TRBV18 and TRBJ1-4, with D unresolved. The receptor's source is a woman aged 18 to 69 with a cervical HPV16 infection that either progressed to CIN3+ or cleared (not recorded which). The sequenced sample was blood buffy coat. The CDR3 DNA, read in part, is TGTGCCAGCTCAGTTTCGGGGAGAACTAATGAAAAA. Translated, it gives CASSVSGRTNEK. The full-length CDR3 reads as CASSVSGRTNEKLFF.